Shown below are 16 T cell receptor beta chains from a single sample sequenced in a study of blood T cells in healthy people across ages. The authors ran a second PCR of about 6 to 12 cycles using a sample-barcoded 5' primer and a J-beta primer mix. TCRdb redid the calling of the 5' RACE reads with MiXCR, one entry per CDR3 protein. The sample contains about 640,000 distinct CDR3 sequences, under 65% of which appear only once. The sample taken for sequencing was blood. The receptors derive from a man in his 60s in good health.

The J gene is TRBJ1-2, the V gene TRBV5-6, with TRBD1 identical over 7 bases. CDR1 is SGHDT, CDR2 YYEEEE, per germline. Trimming removed 4 bases from V and 2 bases from J; junction bases left unmatched: 20. The CDR3 runs 19 residues. The chain's CDR3 is CASSLLGDSGKGTNYGYTF. Here the CDR3 DNA reads TGTGCCAGCAGCCTGTTGGGGGACAGTGGGAAGGGAACCAACTATGGCTACACCTTC.

The chain links TRBV14 to TRBJ2-5; a weak D match, TRBD1 (6 bases). Trimming took 4 bases from V and 5 from J, leaving 17 bases between them. The V gene's germline CDR1 is SGHDN and CDR2 FVKESK. The length of the CDR3 is 15 residues. The DNA of the CDR3 is TGTGCCAGCAGCCCCCATGGGCAGGGGTCGGAGACCCAGTACTTC. Translated, it gives CASSPHGQGSETQYF. The whole variable domain, filled in from reference TRBV14 and TRBJ2-5, reads EAGVTQFPSHSVIEKGQTVTLRCDPISGHDNLYWYRRVMGKEIKFLLHFVKESKQDESGMPNNRFLAERTGGTYSTLKVQPAELEDSGVYFCASSPHGQGSETQYFGPGTRLLVL.

The CDR3 loop is CSVAVWNEQFF. The CDR3 DNA is TGCAGCGTCGCAGTCTGGAATGAGCAGTTCTTC. The V call is TRBV29-1, the J call TRBJ2-1; no firm D call. This CDR3 is 11 amino acids long. Trimming removed 6 bases from V and 7 bases from J, with 10 bases in between. The germline CDR1 and CDR2 sequences are SQVTM and ANQGSEA.

V gene TRBV5-1 combines with J gene TRBJ2-7, with D tentatively TRBD1 or TRBD2 (5 bases each). Trimming took 4 bases from V and 2 from J, leaving 13 bases between them. CDR1 and CDR2 (germline): SGHRS, YFSETQ. The CDR3 covers 14 residues. CDR3 nucleotide sequence: TGCGCCAGCAGCCTCAGCCGGGACGCCTACGAGCAGTACTTC. Its translation is CASSLSRDAYEQYF.

In its sample, this clonotype was seen a few times. The CDR3 protein is CASRAPYNTEAFF. CDR3 nucleotide sequence: TGTGCCAGCAGAGCCCCTTACAACACTGAAGCTTTCTTT. The V and J genes are TRBV13 and TRBJ1-1; D not certain. V shed 6 bases and J shed 2 bases, with 10 bases lying between them. Germline V gene data show CDR1 as PRHDT and CDR2 as FYEKMQ (reference sequence). The CDR3 runs 13 residues.

V and J are TRBV9 and TRBJ2-4, with 8 bases identical to TRBD2. Germline-derived CDR1 and CDR2 are SGDLS and YYNGEE. Trimming took 4 bases from V and 0 from J; bases not matched to a gene: 6. The CDR3 length is 16 residues. The CDR3 sequence: CASSSTSGLAKNIQYF. Written as DNA, the CDR3 is TGTGCCAGCAGCTCTACTAGCGGACTAGCCAAAAACATTCAGTACTTC.

Only a few counts were recorded for this clonotype. The CDR3 nucleotides read TGTGCCAGCAGTCTGGGGACAGGGAAAGGTCGGGAGGGCTACACCTTC. Amino acid sequence: CASSLGTGKGREGYTF. The chain recombines TRBV12-3 or TRBV12-4 with TRBJ1-2, with 9 nucleotides matching TRBD1. V lost 5 bases and J lost 8; bases outside the gene matches: 15. The length of the CDR3 is 16 residues.

V is TRBV28 and J is TRBJ2-7; TRBD1 is a possible D gene (6 bases). The better agreement between TRBJ2-5 and the DNA end casts doubt on the J call. The CDR3 sequence is 14 residues long. Germline V gene data show CDR1 as MDHEN and CDR2 as SYDVKM. This CDR3 reads CASRAQGQGETQYF. The CDR3 DNA follows: TGTGCCAGCAGGGCCCAGGGGCAGGGTGAGACCCAGTACTTC.

The rearrangement uses TRBV5-1 and TRBJ1-5, with D possibly matching TRBD1 (6 bases). From germline, CDR1 is SGHRS and CDR2 YFSETQ. With 2 bases removed from V and 7 bases from J, the gap between germline ends came to 22 bases. CDR3 length: 17 residues. The CDR3 protein is CASSLMGGSSAGQPQHF. The CDR3 DNA is TGCGCCAGCAGCTTAATGGGGGGCTCCTCGGCAGGGCAGCCCCAGCATTTT.

This clonotype was observed a handful of times. The V and J genes are TRBV4-2 and TRBJ2-7, with 9 bases fitting TRBD1. The CDR3 extends over 16 amino acids. J was trimmed by 2 bases and V by 4 bases; bases with no gene match: 9. CDR1 is LGHNA, CDR2 YNFKEQ, per germline. The CDR3 nucleotides read TGTGCCAGCAGCCGACTCGGACAGGGGAATCCCTACGAGCAGTACTTC. Residues: CASSRLGQGNPYEQYF.

This chain joins TRBV11-2 and TRBJ2-5, with D perhaps given as TRBD1 or TRBD2 (6 bases each). The ends were cut back, 5 bases at V and 3 bases at J, with 19 bases in the middle. CDR3 length: 16 residues. CDR1 and CDR2 (germline): SGHAT, FQNNGV. The CDR3 DNA sequence: TGTGCCAGCAGCAACTGGGGGGCTGGGGACAAAGAGACCCAGTACTTC. This translates into CASSNWGAGDKETQYF.

In this sample, this clonotype turned up a few times. The rearrangement uses TRBV7-2 and TRBJ1-5; D might be TRBD1 (5 bases). CDR3 length: 15 amino acids. Germline lookup yields CDR1 SGHTA and CDR2 FQGNSA. Trimming left V 4 bases short and J 6 bases short, with 16 bases between. The DNA of the CDR3 is TGTGCCAGCAGCTGGGGGTGGGGGGGAATTCAGCCCCAGCATTTT. Amino acid sequence: CASSWGWGGIQPQHF.

The chain links TRBV20-1 to TRBJ1-1; D perhaps matches TRBD1 (5 bases). The CDR3 contains 12 residues. The V end was cut by 5 bases, the J end by 8 bases, with 15 bases between. The germline V gene has CDR1 DFQATT and CDR2 SNEGSKA (reference sequence). The CDR3 DNA is TGCAGTGCTGATGGGACTAATAGAGAAGCTTTCTTT. Translating gives CSADGTNREAFF.

This clonotype was seen a few times. The chain carries TRBV5-6 and TRBJ2-1; 9 bases are shared with TRBD2. The CDR3 is 15 amino acids. Per the germline V gene, CDR1 is SGHDT and CDR2 is YYEEEE. The V segment lost 4 bases and the J segment 9 bases; nucleotides outside the gene matches: 11. CDR3: CASSPMASGVGEQFF. CDR3 nucleotides: TGTGCCAGCAGCCCCATGGCTAGCGGGGTAGGTGAGCAGTTCTTC.

Details on this clonotype: The junction shows a germline mismatch at one end, possibly a read error. V gene TRBV4-2 combines with J gene TRBJ2-3, with a possible D match to TRBD1 (7 bases). Germline V gene data show CDR1 as LGHNA and CDR2 as YNFKEQ. This CDR3 contains 14 residues. CDR3 amino acids: CASSQDGGTDAQYF. The DNA for the CDR3 is TGTGCCAGCAGCCAAGATGGAGGGACAGATGCGCAGTATTTT.

V usage is TRBV28 and J usage is TRBJ1-5, with unresolved D. Germline CDR1 MDHEN, CDR2 SYDVKM. There are 13 residues in the CDR3. V lost 3 bases and J 3 bases, leaving 6 bases between the germline ends. This chain's CDR3 is CASSFSTNQPQHF. In DNA, the CDR3 is TGTGCCAGCAGTTTTTCCACCAATCAGCCCCAGCATTTT.